These T cell receptor beta chains were read from a single sample in a study of shared T cell receptors in the human thymus. The table came from immunoSEQ multiplex PCR; TCRdb's copy has only in-frame clones and leaves some out. The profile shows hundreds of thousands of clones, about 89% of them singletons. A further study also used this sample, focusing on human thymus T cells.

The sequencing sample was made of thymocytes. The receptor set was obtained from a boy under two years old with a congenital heart defect. The CDR3 runs from the conserved cysteine through the conserved F or W. D genes are given only for firm matches. For some rows the clone size is stated as once, few or many, or as a class when expanded; others skip it.

>TRBV6-5|TRBJ1-5|NA|TRBD1
CASSLGQGGQPQHF
TGTGCCAGCAGCCTAGGACAGGGCGGGCAGCCCCAGCATTTT
>TRBV29-1|TRBJ2-1|once|TRBD2
CSGLWTSGTAEQFF
TGCAGCGGATTATGGACTAGCGGGACGGCTGAGCAGTTCTTC
>TRBV9|TRBJ1-1|NA|NA
CASSRRERTEAFF
TGTGCCAGCAGCCGTCGGGAAAGGACTGAAGCTTTCTTT
>TRBV11-2|TRBJ1-2|NA|TRBD1
CASSSKRGPGGYTF
TGTGCCAGCAGCTCAAAAAGGGGGCCGGGCGGCTACACCTTC
>TRBV9|TRBJ2-1|NA|TRBD1
CASSVSRDSSYNEQFF
TGTGCCAGCAGCGTTAGTCGGGACAGCTCCTACAATGAGCAGTTCTTC
>TRBV4-3|TRBJ1-1|NA|NA
CASSQGVGMNTEAFF
TGCGCCAGCAGCCAAGGTGTGGGCATGAACACTGAAGCTTTCTTT
>TRBV28|TRBJ2-3|NA|NA
CASSDIPRGRGDTQYF
TGTGCCAGCAGTGATATCCCGCGGGGGCGAGGAGATACGCAGTATTTT
>TRBV5-6|TRBJ1-2|NA|TRBD1
CASSLVDRGPQNYGYTF
TGTGCCAGCAGCTTGGTGGACAGGGGGCCCCAAAACTATGGCTACACCTTC
>TRBV29-1|TRBJ1-5|NA|TRBD1
CSAATGDYGGNQPQHF
TGCAGCGCTGCGACAGGGGATTACGGAGGTAATCAGCCCCAGCATTTT
>TRBV19|TRBJ1-6|NA|NA
CASSQQQGLGSPLHF
TGTGCCAGTAGTCAACAACAGGGCCTGGGGTCACCCCTCCACTTT
>TRBV29-1|TRBJ2-3|NA|TRBD1
CSVGWDREQSDTQYF
TGCAGCGTGGGATGGGACAGGGAGCAGTCAGATACGCAGTATTTT
>TRBV6-5|TRBJ2-1|NA|TRBD2
CASGGRATNEQFF
TGTGCCAGCGGCGGGAGGGCCACCAATGAGCAGTTCTTC